These 15 T cell receptor beta chains came from one sample sequenced in a study of T cells in tumors after PD-1 blockade. Data came from immunoSEQ multiplex PCR; TCRdb stores just in-frame clones and leaves some out. The sample has tens of thousands of clones, about 85% seen once. The source was PBMCs, collected before anti-PD-1 treatment. These receptors all stem from a human donor with basal cell carcinoma.

V is TRBV7-2 and J is TRBJ2-7; 8 bases match TRBD1. This CDR3 is built from 15 residues. Germline V gene data show CDR1 as SGHTA and CDR2 as FQGNSA. The trim removed 5 bases at V and 2 bases at J, leaving 8 bases unmatched. This CDR3 is CASSPDRDRPYEQYF. For the CDR3, the DNA is TGTGCCAGCAGCCCAGACCGGGACAGGCCCTACGAGCAGTACTTC.

This rearrangement joins TRBV7-8 to TRBJ2-3; D might be TRBD2 (6 bases). This CDR3 has 17 amino acids. The V gene lost 0 bases and the J gene lost 4 bases, with 17 bases spanning the gap. Germline V CDR1 and CDR2: SGHVS, FQNEAQ. CDR3 region: CASSLARRAGLADTQYF. The CDR3 DNA sequence: TGTGCCAGCAGCTTAGCGCGGAGGGCGGGTTTGGCAGATACGCAGTATTTT.

The chain links TRBV7-2 to TRBJ1-5; tentative D call: TRBD1 (6 bases). The germline CDR1 and CDR2 sequences are SGHTA and FQGNSA. Trimming took off 5 bases at V and 3 bases at J, with 14 bases between the two ends. The CDR3 is made up of 15 amino acids. CDR3 bases: TGTGCCAGCAGCCCACAAGGGGGGGTCAATCAGCCCCAGCATTTT. Translation: CASSPQGGVNQPQHF.

The J gene is TRBJ1-2, the V gene TRBV10-3, with D perhaps TRBD1 (5 bases). V shed 11 bases and J shed 5 bases, with 21 bases lying between them. Germline V gives CDR1 ENHRY, CDR2 SYGVKD. CDR3 length: 14 amino acids. CDR3: CASGPPEGLYGYTF. The CDR3 nucleotides are TGTGCCTCGGGACCCCCCGAGGGATTATATGGCTACACCTTC.

The chain is built from TRBV27 and TRBJ2-7; 10 nucleotides match TRBD1. V shed 5 bases, J shed 5 bases, and the junction held 6 bases outside the gene matches. Germline CDR1 reads MNHEY; CDR2 reads SMNVEV (reference sequence). CDR3 length: 14 amino acids. In nucleotides, the CDR3 is TGTGCCAGCAGTCGCTGGGACAGGGGCAACGAGCAGTACTTC. It is translated as CASSRWDRGNEQYF.

This clone was detected only a few times. This chain joins TRBV7-9 and TRBJ2-1; D gene ambiguous. This CDR3 has 13 amino acids. The germline CDR1 and CDR2 sequences are SEHNR and FQNEAQ (reference sequence). V dropped 5 bases and J dropped 6 bases, with 11 bases sitting between them. The CDR3 spells CASSHNLGNEQFF. The DNA of the CDR3 is TGTGCCAGCAGCCATAATCTGGGCAATGAGCAGTTCTTC.

V usage is TRBV6-5 and J usage is TRBJ1-1; 9 bases are shared with TRBD1. This CDR3 contains 16 residues. The germline V gene has CDR1 MNHEY and CDR2 SVGAGI. J gave up 5 bases and V 0 bases, and 7 bases lay outside the gene matches. The CDR3 sequence is CASSYSWTGDGTEAFF. The DNA for the CDR3 is TGTGCCAGCAGTTACTCTTGGACAGGGGATGGGACTGAAGCTTTCTTT.

The chain is built from TRBV27 and TRBJ1-2; possibly TRBD1 for D (5 bases). The CDR3 is 14 amino acids. Germline V gives CDR1 MNHEY, CDR2 SMNVEV (reference sequence). Trimming took off 2 bases at V and 4 bases at J, with 11 bases between the two ends. CDR3 in amino acids: CASSLGGLPYGYTF. As DNA, the CDR3 is TGTGCCAGCAGTTTAGGGGGGTTACCCTATGGCTACACCTTC.

The chain joins TRBV6-2 or TRBV6-3 to TRBJ1-5; D is uncertain. This CDR3 is 13 amino acids long. Germline V gives CDR1 MNHEY, CDR2 SVGEGT. The V end was cut by 0 bases, the J end by 7 bases, with 7 bases between. The CDR3 DNA is TGTGCCAGCAGTTACTCGACGAGACAGCCCCAGCATTTT. This translates into CASSYSTRQPQHF.

This clone was detected only a few times. The rearrangement joins TRBV3-1 (or the pseudogene TRBV3-2) to TRBJ1-1, with D unclear. This CDR3 is 13 amino acids long. The germline V gene has CDR1 LGHDT and CDR2 YNNKEL (reference sequence). V was pared by 4 bases and J by 1 base, with 7 bases between. CDR3 in amino acids: CASSLLGNTEAFF. CDR3 in DNA: TGTGCCAGCAGCCTCCTTGGGAACACTGAAGCTTTCTTT.

The chain couples TRBV5-1 to TRBJ2-7; D unresolved. There are 12 residues in the CDR3. V lost 0 bases, J lost 3 bases, and 4 bases lay in between. In germline, CDR1 is SGHRS, CDR2 YFSETQ. The CDR3 reads CASSLDRYEQYF. The CDR3 DNA follows: TGCGCCAGCAGCTTGGACCGCTACGAGCAGTACTTC.

The chain employs TRBV6-4 and TRBJ1-5, with no clear D. The V end was cut by 2 bases, the J end by 1 base, with 12 bases between. Germline lookup yields CDR1 MRHNA and CDR2 SNTAGT. CDR3 length equals 16 residues. CDR3 sequence (DNA): TGTGCCAGCAGTGACGCCGTGTACGGGAGCAATCAGCCCCAGCATTTT. Protein product: CASSDAVYGSNQPQHF.

This clone appeared a few times. The chain is built from TRBV30 and TRBJ1-6; 9 bases fit TRBD1. V was pared by 5 bases and J by 6 bases, with 8 bases of the junction left unmatched. From germline, CDR1 is GTSNPN and CDR2 SVGIG (reference sequence). The CDR3 has 15 residues. The CDR3 bases are TGTGCCTGGCTGGACAGGGGCAGATTTAATTCACCCCTCCACTTT. As protein: CAWLDRGRFNSPLHF. Complete variable domain (other parts from reference TRBV30 and TRBJ1-6): SQTIHQWPATLVQPVGSPLSLECTVEGTSNPNLYWYRQAAGRGLQLLFYSVGIGQISSEVPQNLSASRPQDRQFILSSKKLLLSDSGFYLCAWLDRGRFNSPLHFGNGTRLTVT.

The chain is built from TRBV7-9 and TRBJ2-7; possible D gene TRBD1, 5 bases. The ends were cut back, 5 bases at V and 3 bases at J, with 8 bases in the middle. Germline CDR1 is SEHNR and CDR2 is FQNEAQ (reference sequence). The CDR3 is made up of 12 amino acids. The CDR3 loop reads CASSPTDYEQYF. The CDR3 DNA is TGTGCCAGCAGCCCGACAGACTACGAGCAGTACTTC. The full variable domain, in which reference TRBV7-9 and TRBJ2-7 provide the parts outside the CDR3, is DTGVSQNPRHKITKRGQNVTFRCDPISEHNRLYWYRQTLGQGPEFLTYFQNEAQLEKSRLLSDRFSAERPKGSFSTLEIQRTEQGDSAMYLCASSPTDYEQYFGPGTRLTVT.

Turning to this clone: The sample holds other DNA sequences that translate to the same CDR3. The chain is built from TRBV6-2 or TRBV6-3 and TRBJ2-2; no definite D call. Germline V gives CDR1 MNHEY, CDR2 SVGEGT. Trimming pared 2 bases from V and 0 bases from J, leaving 7 bases between. The CDR3 sequence is 15 residues long. The CDR3 here is CASSYLSANTGELFF. In DNA, the CDR3 is TGTGCCAGCAGTTACCTCTCAGCGAACACCGGGGAGCTGTTTTTT.